Listed here are 22 T cell receptor beta chains from one sample, sequenced in a study of T cell responses to AZD1222 COVID-19 vaccine. The table came from immunoSEQ multiplex PCR; TCRdb's copy has only in-frame clones and leaves some out. The sample records 120,000 or so clones, approximately 92% being singletons. The sequencing here drew on peripheral blood, taken 28 days after the second AZD1222 dose. The source is an adult who received the AZD1222 COVID-19 vaccine.

This chain uses TRBV7-2 with TRBJ2-4, with TRBD1 matching over 8 bases. V dropped 5 bases and J dropped 0; count of bases not matched to a gene: 12. The germline V gene encodes CDR1 SGHTA and CDR2 FQGNSA. This CDR3 has 18 amino acids. The CDR3 DNA is TGTGCCAGCAGCCCGATTGCTACAGGGGGTGTAGCCAAAAACATTCAGTACTTC. Protein product: CASSPIATGGVAKNIQYF.

This clone was recorded a few times. The chain has TRBV7-2 and TRBJ2-1; a possible D gene is TRBD2 (5 bases). Trimming shortened V by 4 bases and J by 4 bases, and 17 bases separated the two germline ends. The V gene's germline CDR1 is SGHTA and CDR2 FQGNSA. This CDR3 region has 16 residues. The CDR3, as DNA: TGTGCCAGCAGCTCGTTACTAGGAGGTTATTACAATGAGCAGTTCTTC. Its protein product is CASSSLLGGYYNEQFF.

The V call is TRBV24-1, the J call TRBJ2-5, with D hard to call. The CDR3 spans 14 residues. V lost 3 bases and J 5 bases, leaving 12 bases between the germline ends. Germline loops: CDR1 KGHDR, CDR2 SFDVKD. The CDR3 nucleotides are TGTGCCACCAGTGATCTAAGGGTATCGGAGACCCAGTACTTC. Amino acids: CATSDLRVSETQYF.

This clone was observed once. DNA for the CDR3: TGTGCCAGCAGCTTGACAATGGGATCACCCCTCCACTTT. This translates into CASSLTMGSPLHF. The chain couples TRBV5-8 to TRBJ1-6; D gene unclear. Trimming shortened V by 1 base and J by 10 bases, and 9 bases separated the two germline ends. CDR1 SGHTS and CDR2 YDEGEE come from the germline V gene. The CDR3 covers 13 residues. The full variable domain, in which reference TRBV5-8 and TRBJ1-6 provide the parts outside the CDR3, is EAGVTQSPTHLIKTRGQQATLRCSPISGHTSVYWYQQALGLGLQFLLWYDEGEERNRGNFPPRFSGRQFPNYSSELNVNALELEDSALYLCASSLTMGSPLHFGNGTRLTVT.

This clone was observed a handful of times. The CDR3 spells CASSLYETYYGYTF. DNA for the CDR3: TGTGCCAGCAGCTTATATGAGACTTACTATGGCTACACCTTC. The chain recombines TRBV7-2 with TRBJ1-2; unclear D gene. Trimming stripped 2 bases from V and 3 bases from J, with 10 bases between. Per germline, CDR1 SGHTA and CDR2 FQGNSA. The CDR3 consists of 14 residues.

V gene TRBV6-5 combines with J gene TRBJ1-1, with no clear D. Trimming took 3 bases from V and 6 from J, leaving 8 bases between them. The CDR3 has 12 residues. Per the germline V gene, CDR1 is MNHEY and CDR2 is SVGAGI. CDR3 sequence: CASSYTAAEAFF. The DNA for the CDR3 is TGTGCCAGCAGTTATACCGCGGCTGAAGCTTTCTTT.

This rearrangement joins TRBV5-6 to TRBJ1-3, with a weak D call TRBD1 (6 bases). Trimming cost V 3 bases and J 4 bases, with 8 bases left between them. Germline V lookup: CDR1 SGHDT, CDR2 YYEEEE. The CDR3 extends over 13 amino acids. The CDR3, as DNA: TGTGCCAGCAGCTACGACAGGGGAAACACCATATATTTT. This translates into CASSYDRGNTIYF.

As DNA, the CDR3 is TGTGCCAGCAGCTTGCGGGGGGGACAGCGCACAGATACGCAGTATTTT. This codes for CASSLRGGQRTDTQYF. The chain has TRBV5-4 and TRBJ2-3, with D possibly TRBD2 on 8 matching bases. The CDR3 covers 16 residues. The germline V and J ends were trimmed by 1 base and 1 base, with 13 bases remaining between them. CDR1 and CDR2 (germline): SGHNT, YYREEE (reference sequence).

This clone occurred once. CDR3: CASSRGQGNYNEQFF. The CDR3 DNA is TGTGCCAGCAGCCGGGGACAGGGAAACTACAATGAGCAGTTCTTC. The chain employs TRBV14 and TRBJ2-1; 9 nucleotides align to TRBD1. Trimming cost V 4 bases and J 3 bases; bases outside gene matches: 4. The CDR3 runs to 15 residues. Germline CDR1 reads SGHDN; CDR2 reads FVKESK.

The V gene is TRBV2, the J gene TRBJ2-5, with D possibly being TRBD1 (6 bases). This CDR3 has 17 residues. Germline values: CDR1 SNHLY, CDR2 FYNNEI. Trimming left V 4 bases short and J 5 bases short, with 23 bases between. The CDR3 DNA reads TGTGCCAGCAGTGCAAGTTTGTGGCAGGGGTTGATTGAGACCCAGTACTTC. Translation gives CASSASLWQGLIETQYF. The full variable domain, completed using reference TRBV2 and TRBJ2-5, is EPEVTQTPSHQVTQMGQEVILRCVPISNHLYFYWYRQILGQKVEFLVSFYNNEISEKSEIFDDQFSVERPDGSNFTLKIRSTKLEDSAMYFCASSASLWQGLIETQYFGPGTRLLVL.

This rearrangement joins TRBV6-5 to TRBJ1-2, with D maybe TRBD1 (6 bases). Germline V gene data show CDR1 as MNHEY and CDR2 as SVGAGI. This CDR3 region has 14 residues. V lost 5 bases to trimming and J lost 2 bases, with 12 bases between them. CDR3 sequence: CASSPGTTNYGYTF. For the CDR3, the DNA is TGTGCCAGCAGTCCCGGGACAACCAACTATGGCTACACCTTC.

This sequence joins TRBV25-1 and TRBJ1-2; D gene unclear. This CDR3 has 12 residues. The V gene lost 3 bases and the J gene lost 6 bases, with 8 bases spanning the gap. Per the germline V gene, CDR1 is MGHDK and CDR2 is SYGVNS. CDR3 sequence (DNA): TGTGCCAGCAGTGACTTTAGGGATGGCTACACCTTC. Translating gives CASSDFRDGYTF.

This clone is a singleton in its sample. V is TRBV9 and J is TRBJ2-7; possible D gene TRBD2, 6 bases. CDR3 length: 15 amino acids. The V gene lost 4 bases and the J gene lost 4 bases, with 18 bases spanning the gap. Germline V lookup: CDR1 SGDLS, CDR2 YYNGEE. This chain's CDR3 is CASSLGDSFNYEQYF. The DNA for the CDR3 is TGTGCCAGCAGCCTCGGGGACTCCTTTAATTACGAGCAGTACTTC.

Only one count was recorded for this clone. The chain joins TRBV19 to TRBJ1-3, with D unclear. This CDR3 comprises 18 residues. The V end lost 0 bases, the J end lost 1 base, and 16 bases lay between the germline ends. Germline values: CDR1 LNHDA, CDR2 SQIVND (reference sequence). DNA for the CDR3: TGTGCCAGTAGTATAGATCCGGGCAGCTTTTCTTCTGGAAACACCATATATTTT. Protein sequence: CASSIDPGSFSSGNTIYF.

The rearrangement joins TRBV27 to TRBJ1-6; TRBD1 aligns across 8 bases. CDR3 length: 16 residues. CDR1 and CDR2 from the germline V gene are MNHEY and SMNVEV (reference sequence). With V trimmed by 5 bases and J by 6 bases, 9 bases remained unmatched. The CDR3 protein is CASSPRTGYGNSPLHF. The CDR3 coding sequence is TGTGCCAGCAGTCCTCGGACAGGGTATGGTAATTCACCCCTCCACTTT.

This rearrangement joins TRBV19 to TRBJ2-1, with a possible D match to TRBD2 (5 bases). The germline V gene has CDR1 LNHDA and CDR2 SQIVND (reference sequence). The CDR3 has 15 amino acids. The V end was cut by 0 bases, the J end by 0 bases, with 6 bases between. CDR3 sequence (DNA): TGTGCCAGTAGTATAGATGGGAGCTCCTACAATGAGCAGTTCTTC. It codes for CASSIDGSSYNEQFF.

This clone was seen just once. The chain employs TRBV27 and TRBJ2-1; 11 bases line up with TRBD2. After removal of 1 base from V and 5 bases from J, the junction contained 1 base not matched to a gene. Germline V CDR1 and CDR2: MNHEY, SMNVEV (reference sequence). The CDR3 sequence is 15 residues long. CDR3 sequence (DNA): TGTGCCAGCAGTTTATTAGCGGGAGGGCACAATGAGCAGTTCTTC. Translated, it gives CASSLLAGGHNEQFF.

This clone was detected once. The rearrangement joins TRBV9 to TRBJ2-3, with a tentative D call TRBD2 (6 bases). Germline CDR1 is SGDLS and CDR2 is YYNGEE. The CDR3 covers 17 residues. Trimming stripped 0 bases from V and 1 base from J, with 15 bases between. CDR3 in amino acids: CASSVGVTGLGTDTQYF. CDR3 in DNA: TGTGCCAGCAGCGTAGGGGTTACGGGACTTGGCACAGATACGCAGTATTTT.

The J gene is TRBJ1-3, the V gene TRBV5-6; 7 positions match TRBD1. Germline V gene sequence: CDR1 SGHDT, CDR2 YYEEEE. CDR3 length equals 16 residues. Trimming at V came to 3 bases and at J to 2 bases, leaving 8 bases not matched to a gene. The CDR3 nucleotides are TGTGCCAGCAGCTCTGATACAGGGGAGACTGGAAACACCATATATTTT. Amino acids: CASSSDTGETGNTIYF.

This chain links TRBV12-5 with TRBJ2-3; the D gene is possibly TRBD2 (6 bases). The CDR3 is 16 amino acids. The germline V and J ends were trimmed by 6 bases and 3 bases, with 19 bases remaining between them. Germline CDR1 reads LGHNT; CDR2 reads FRNRAP. The CDR3 is CASGFPLAPPTDTQYF. CDR3 DNA: TGTGCTAGTGGGTTTCCGCTAGCGCCACCAACAGATACGCAGTATTTT.

CDR3 in DNA: TGTGCCAGCAGCTCCAACAGGGAGTATACCTATAATTCACCCCTCCACTTT. Amino acid sequence: CASSSNREYTYNSPLHF. The chain uses TRBV11-2 and TRBJ1-6; maybe TRBD1 (6 bases). Trimming removed 4 bases from V and 2 bases from J, with 15 bases in between. CDR3 length equals 17 residues. CDR1 and CDR2 from the germline V gene are SGHAT and FQNNGV.

This rearrangement joins TRBV11-2 to TRBJ1-1, with D maybe TRBD1 (5 bases). Trimming stripped 5 bases from V and 4 bases from J, with 17 bases between. This CDR3 is built from 15 residues. Germline V gives CDR1 SGHAT, CDR2 FQNNGV. As DNA, the CDR3 is TGTGCCAGCAGCCCTACCTTGGTCAGGGCCACTGAAGCTTTCTTT. It specifies CASSPTLVRATEAFF.